This T cell receptor beta chain derives from a study of T-cell memory formation after mild COVID-19. Background on the study: TCR clusters mostly belonged to single donors. Findings of the study overall: Clones contracting over day 15 to 85 were CD4/CD8 balanced, with later expanders leaning CD4+. There were some responding clones in pre-infection memory, which suggested that cross-reactive memory had joined.

TCRdb used MiXCR to reprocess the 5' RACE reads, holding one entry per CDR3 protein. This table holds 110,000 to 150,000 distinct CDR3 sequences, more than 13% found once. Trimming took off 2 bases at V and 4 bases at J, with 9 bases between the two ends. This CDR3 comprises 14 residues. Germline CDR1 reads MNHEY; CDR2 reads SMNVEV (reference sequence). Concerning this clonotype: Its antigen is undetermined.

J is TRBJ1-5 and V is TRBV27, with a tentative D call TRBD1 (6 bases). The sample consisted of PBMCs or a T cell subset sorted from them (not recorded which). The clonotype was recovered from an adult woman who had mild COVID-19 (a few samples of this study predate the infection). Cell type and time point are not known. CDR3 coding DNA: TGTGCCAGCAGTTTACCAGGGGCGAATCAGCCCCAGCATTTT. Its translation: CASSLPGANQPQHF.